This TCR beta chain is drawn from a study of shared clonotypes between healthy human individuals. V was cut by 1 base and J by 2 bases, with 9 bases left in between. The CDR3 covers 14 residues. CDR1 is SGHDT, CDR2 YYEEEE, per germline. With regard to this clone: What it binds is not known. Other DNA sequences in the same sample also yield this CDR3.

Study outcomes and limitations: Naive subsets generally had larger estimated richness than memory subsets.

Using immunoSEQ multiplex PCR, the repertoire was profiled, and TCRdb retains in-frame clones only, with some absent. The sample shows about 2,500,000 clones, about 92% of them seen only once. The sequence was collected from a man aged 18 to 29 in good health. This chain joins TRBV5-6 and TRBJ2-5, with D possibly matching TRBD2 (5 bases). The sample consisted of naive CD4+ T cells sorted from blood. Subset reported: CD45RA+ positively selected. CDR3 coding DNA: TGTGCCAGCAGCTTGTATGGAGGACAAGAGACCCAGTACTTC. Translation: CASSLYGGQETQYF.